What follows are 29 T cell receptor beta chains derived from one specimen sequenced in a study of T cell responses to AZD1222 COVID-19 vaccine. The data were produced by immunoSEQ multiplex PCR, yet TCRdb's version contains in-frame clones alone and is incomplete. The table lists about 88,000 clones, under 95% of them singletons, with more than 4.5% in the top ten. This specimen consisted of peripheral blood, obtained on day 0 of AZD1222 vaccination. Receptor source: an adult in good health.

The J gene is TRBJ1-3, the V gene TRBV7-2; D unclear. Trimming took 4 bases from V and 0 from J, leaving 13 bases between them. This CDR3 has 16 residues. CDR1 and CDR2 from the germline V gene are SGHTA and FQGNSA. The CDR3 DNA follows: TGTGCCAGCAGCTCCCCGCGGGGTAGCTCTGGAAACACCATATATTTT. This codes for CASSSPRGSSGNTIYF.

The rearrangement links TRBV21-1 to TRBJ2-5; TRBD1 reflects the table's D call only, with no check against the DNA. TRBV21-1 is a pseudogene. The CDR3 is 15 residues long. The CDR3 is CASGIPGVRKETQYF. The CDR3, as DNA: TGTGCCAGCGGCATCCCAGGGGTTCGGAAGGAGACCCAGTACTTC.

The chain uses TRBV14 and TRBJ2-2; no reliable D call. The CDR3 is 13 residues long. Germline V CDR1 and CDR2: SGHDN, FVKESK. With 6 bases removed from V and 6 bases from J, the gap between germline ends came to 11 bases. In DNA form, the CDR3 reads TGTGCCAGCAGGTGGGGAACCGCCGGGGAGCTGTTTTTT. Encoded protein: CASRWGTAGELFF. The whole variable domain, remainder taken from reference TRBV14 and TRBJ2-2, is EAGVTQFPSHSVIEKGQTVTLRCDPISGHDNLYWYRRVMGKEIKFLLHFVKESKQDESGMPNNRFLAERTGGTYSTLKVQPAELEDSGVYFCASRWGTAGELFFGEGSRLTVL.

The chain is built from TRBV14 and TRBJ2-1; 8 bases match TRBD2. The ends lost 3 bases at V and 8 bases at J; junction bases unmatched: 12. Germline assignment: CDR1 SGHDN and CDR2 FVKESK. The CDR3 contains 16 residues. The CDR3 spells CASSHMGAGGGYEQFF. As DNA, the CDR3 is TGTGCCAGCAGCCACATGGGGGCGGGAGGAGGATATGAGCAGTTCTTC.

The gene calls are TRBV19 and TRBJ2-1; 9 bases line up with TRBD2. The CDR3 has 18 amino acids. Trimming took 6 bases from V and 2 from J; bases not matched to a gene: 14. Germline values: CDR1 LNHDA, CDR2 SQIVND (reference sequence). CDR3 in DNA: TGTGCCAGTAGCATATCCTACACGGGACTAGCCACCTACAATGAGCAGTTCTTC. Protein sequence: CASSISYTGLATYNEQFF.

The genes are TRBV6-5 and TRBJ2-2; D uncertain. The CDR3 length is 15 residues. V was pared by 5 bases and J by 2 bases, with 12 bases between. Germline values: CDR1 MNHEY, CDR2 SVGAGI. CDR3 protein: CASSTKGGNTGELFF. The CDR3 coding sequence is TGTGCCAGCAGTACGAAGGGTGGTAACACCGGGGAGCTGTTTTTT.

CDR3 in DNA: TGTGCCAGCACCGAGGCCGGGGGGTTGAACACTGAAGCTTTCTTT. It yields the protein CASTEAGGLNTEAFF. J is TRBJ1-1 and V is TRBV27; TRBD1 might be the D (5 bases). Trimming removed 7 bases at V and 0 bases at J, with 15 bases between. CDR1 and CDR2 (germline): MNHEY, SMNVEV (reference sequence). CDR3 length: 15 residues.

The V and J genes are TRBV15 and TRBJ2-1; D not certain. Germline CDR1 is LNHNV and CDR2 is YYDKDF (reference sequence). Trimming left V 2 bases short and J 9 bases short, with 20 bases between. This CDR3 has 16 residues. The CDR3 here is CATSRNPGLRVVEQFF. CDR3 coding DNA: TGTGCCACCAGCAGAAACCCCGGGCTTCGGGTTGTTGAGCAGTTCTTC.

The chain is built from TRBV6-1 and TRBJ2-7, with D perhaps being TRBD1 or TRBD2 (5 bases each). CDR3 length equals 13 residues. V was trimmed by 3 bases and J by 3 bases, leaving 9 bases between them. CDR1 MNHNS and CDR2 SASEGT come from the germline V gene. In DNA form, the CDR3 reads TGTGCCAGCAGTGATGGGACCCGCTACGAGCAGTACTTC. Encoded protein: CASSDGTRYEQYF.

CDR3 sequence (DNA): TGTGCCACCAGTGATTCGACAGGGTGGGGACAGCCCCAGCATTTT. This encodes CATSDSTGWGQPQHF. The chain couples TRBV24-1 to TRBJ1-5; 7 bases fit TRBD1. This CDR3 comprises 15 residues. CDR1 and CDR2 from the germline V gene are KGHDR and SFDVKD. Losses at the gene ends were 2 bases for V and 7 bases for J; bases not matched to a gene: 7.

DNA of the CDR3: TGTGCCAACGCACCTTTGTTGAGCGCCCACGCGATTAGCTCCTACGAGCAGTACTTC. Translation gives CANAPLLSAHAISSYEQYF. J is TRBJ2-7 and V is TRBV14, with no clear D. CDR3 length: 19 residues. V was shortened by 10 bases and J by 0 bases, with 31 bases between the two germline ends. The V gene's germline CDR1 is SGHDN and CDR2 FVKESK.

This chain uses TRBV5-6 with TRBJ2-6; either TRBD1 or TRBD2 may fit D (6 bases each). The V gene's germline CDR1 is SGHDT and CDR2 YYEEEE. The V gene lost 5 bases and the J gene lost 2 bases, with 11 bases spanning the gap. The CDR3 has 15 residues. CDR3 nucleotide sequence: TGTGCCAGCAGAGGAGGGGGTCCTGGGGCCAACGTCCTGACTTTC. As protein: CASRGGGPGANVLTF. The variable domain in full, completed from reference TRBV5-6 and TRBJ2-6, reads DAGVTQSPTHLIKTRGQQVTLRCSPKSGHDTVSWYQQALGQGPQFIFQYYEEEERQRGNFPDRFSGHQFPNYSSELNVNALLLGDSALYLCASRGGGPGANVLTFGAGSRLTVL.

This chain uses TRBV24-1 with TRBJ2-3, with 9 positions matching TRBD1. V shed 2 bases and J 5 bases; nucleotides not matched to a gene: 7. Germline-derived CDR1 and CDR2 are KGHDR and SFDVKD. The CDR3 runs to 16 residues. The CDR3 reads CATSDYGQGTRDTQYF. The CDR3 coding sequence is TGTGCCACCAGTGATTACGGACAGGGGACGAGAGATACGCAGTATTTT.

The rearrangement links TRBV4-1 to TRBJ1-2; D perhaps matches TRBD1 (5 bases). Trimming cost V 0 bases and J 4 bases, with 30 bases left between them. The CDR3 is 21 residues long. CDR1 and CDR2 from the germline V gene are MGHRA and YSYEKL. The CDR3 protein is CASSQDAIGSPGGVKSYGYTF. The CDR3, as DNA: TGCGCCAGCAGCCAAGATGCGATCGGGTCGCCGGGGGGAGTGAAATCCTATGGCTACACCTTC.

This rearrangement joins TRBV28 to TRBJ1-5; 8 bases line up with TRBD1. CDR1 is MDHEN, CDR2 SYDVKM, per germline. CDR3 length: 15 amino acids. V lost 4 bases, J lost 6 bases, and 8 bases stayed unmatched. The CDR3 reads CASSSGGRTAQPQHF. As DNA, the CDR3 is TGTGCCAGCAGTTCAGGGGGCAGAACGGCTCAGCCCCAGCATTTT.

This rearrangement joins TRBV13 to TRBJ1-5; no firm D call. CDR1 is PRHDT and CDR2 is FYEKMQ in the germline V gene (reference sequence). CDR3 length equals 12 residues. V was trimmed by 2 bases and J by 6 bases, leaving 5 bases between them. CDR3 nucleotides: TGTGCCAGCAGCTTACAAGGTCAGCCCCAGCATTTT. This encodes CASSLQGQPQHF.

The gene calls are TRBV27 and TRBJ2-7, with 7 positions matching TRBD2. V shed 4 bases and J 2 bases; nucleotides not matched to a gene: 5. The germline CDR1 and CDR2 sequences are MNHEY and SMNVEV (reference sequence). The CDR3 contains 14 residues. CDR3 residues: CASSSAGLPYEQYF. In DNA, the CDR3 is TGTGCCAGCAGTTCCGCGGGACTACCCTACGAGCAGTACTTC.

The chain links TRBV12-3 or TRBV12-4 to TRBJ1-2; D is possibly TRBD1 (5 bases). This CDR3 is built from 13 residues. Trimming removed 6 bases from V and 2 bases from J, with 10 bases in between. The CDR3 protein is CASSLRQNYGYTF. As DNA, the CDR3 is TGTGCCAGCAGCCTAAGACAGAACTATGGCTACACCTTC.

J is TRBJ2-1 and V is TRBV6-5; D ambiguous. The germline V gene encodes CDR1 MNHEY and CDR2 SVGAGI. CDR3 size: 11 residues. Trimming stripped 6 bases from V and 2 bases from J, with 2 bases between. This chain's CDR3 is CASSPYNEQFF. CDR3 nucleotides: TGTGCCAGCAGCCCCTACAATGAGCAGTTCTTC.

The chain combines TRBV6-4 with TRBJ1-2; 10 bases align to TRBD1. The germline CDR1 and CDR2 sequences are MRHNA and SNTAGT. The CDR3 runs 13 residues. V dropped 6 bases and J dropped 5; count of bases not matched to a gene: 3. CDR3 bases: TGTGCCAGCAGCCGGGACAGGGGATATGGCTACACCTTC. Residues: CASSRDRGYGYTF.

This sequence joins TRBV7-9 and TRBJ1-1; D call uncertain. The CDR3 totals 13 residues. Germline values: CDR1 SEHNR, CDR2 FQNEAQ (reference sequence). V dropped 6 bases and J dropped 3 bases, with 11 bases sitting between them. For the CDR3, the DNA is TGTGCCAGCAGGCGTCGATCGGACACTGAAGCTTTCTTT. This sequence encodes CASRRRSDTEAFF.

The rearrangement uses TRBV9 and TRBJ1-1; maybe TRBD1 (6 bases). V was cut by 0 bases and J by 0 bases, with 15 bases left in between. The CDR3 spans 17 residues. Germline CDR1 is SGDLS and CDR2 is YYNGEE. CDR3 loop: CASSVGGAVAMNTEAFF. The CDR3 nucleotides read TGTGCCAGCAGCGTAGGGGGGGCTGTTGCTATGAACACTGAAGCTTTCTTT.

V is TRBV4-1 and J is TRBJ2-2; 8 bases agree with TRBD2. Losses at the gene ends were 3 bases for V and 3 bases for J; bases not matched to a gene: 6. Germline V CDR1 and CDR2: MGHRA, YSYEKL. The CDR3 has 16 amino acids. The CDR3 spells CASSQRGSGDTGELFF. Written as DNA, the CDR3 is TGCGCCAGCAGCCAGAGGGGTAGCGGGGACACCGGGGAGCTGTTTTTT.

This chain connects TRBV28 to TRBJ1-1, with D possibly matching TRBD1 (5 bases). The CDR3 is 13 amino acids. CDR1 MDHEN and CDR2 SYDVKM come from the germline V gene. Trimming shortened V by 6 bases and J by 7 bases, and 15 bases separated the two germline ends. The CDR3 sequence is CASRGPARGEAFF. The CDR3 DNA reads TGTGCCAGCAGGGGCCCGGCAAGGGGTGAAGCTTTCTTT.

The chain combines TRBV28 with TRBJ2-2; weak D call: TRBD1 (6 bases). The V gene lost 6 bases and the J gene lost 6 bases, with 17 bases spanning the gap. The length of the CDR3 is 15 residues. Germline-derived CDR1 and CDR2 are MDHEN and SYDVKM. The CDR3 protein is CASRPQGQGSGELFF. CDR3 DNA sequence: TGTGCCAGCAGACCTCAGGGGCAGGGGTCCGGGGAGCTGTTTTTT. The full variable domain, its missing parts supplied by reference TRBV28 and TRBJ2-2, is DVKVTQSSRYLVKRTGEKVFLECVQDMDHENMFWYRQDPGLGLRLIYFSYDVKMKEKGDIPEGYSVSREKKERFSLILESASTNQTSMYLCASRPQGQGSGELFFGEGSRLTVL.

The chain employs TRBV11-1 and TRBJ2-7; 14 bases are a match to TRBD2. CDR1 is SGHAT, CDR2 FQDESV, per germline (reference sequence). V trimming: 4 bases; J trimming: 13 bases; junction bases outside the gene matches: 9. The length of the CDR3 is 14 residues. CDR3 DNA sequence: TGTGCCAGCAGCTCGACTAGCGGGAGGGCCGGTTTTTACTTC. It encodes CASSSTSGRAGFYF.

The chain links TRBV2 to TRBJ2-1; the match to TRBD1 covers 9 bases. V shed 9 bases, J shed 6 bases, and the junction held 9 bases outside the gene matches. Germline lookup yields CDR1 SNHLY and CDR2 FYNNEI. The CDR3 totals 14 residues. For the CDR3, the DNA is TGTGCCAGTACTCCGGGACAGGGTGGCAATGAGCAGTTCTTC. This codes for CASTPGQGGNEQFF.

This clone was seen more than once but under ten times. The chain couples TRBV10-3 to TRBJ2-7, with 11 bases lining up with TRBD1. The CDR3 contains 13 residues. V lost 4 bases, J lost 5 bases, and 1 base stayed unmatched. Germline loops: CDR1 ENHRY, CDR2 SYGVKD. The CDR3 region has the DNA TGTGCCATCAGTGCGGGACAGGGGGACGAGCAGTACTTC. As protein: CAISAGQGDEQYF.

The chain has TRBV28 and TRBJ2-3; no definite D call. The germline CDR1 and CDR2 sequences are MDHEN and SYDVKM. The CDR3 spans 12 residues. The V end was cut by 5 bases, the J end by 3 bases, with 6 bases between. CDR3 region: CASSASTDTQYF. The CDR3 DNA reads as TGTGCCAGCAGTGCCTCAACAGATACGCAGTATTTT.